The next 26 T cell receptor beta chains were all read from a single sample in a study of blood T cells in healthy people across ages. Alongside a J-beta primer mix, a sample-barcoded 5' primer served in a second PCR lasting about 7 to 12 cycles. TCRdb redid the calling of the 5' RACE reads with MiXCR, one entry per CDR3 protein. This sample has about 1.7 million distinct CDR3 sequences, with 28% found just once. Sequenced input: blood. These receptors were taken from a woman between 25 and 40 years old in good health.

In its sample, this clonotype was seen a few times. The rearrangement joins TRBV7-2 to TRBJ2-5; 11 nucleotides align to TRBD2. V lost 7 bases and J lost 11; bases outside the gene matches: 12. CDR3 length equals 14 residues. In germline, CDR1 is SGHTA, CDR2 FQGNSA. The CDR3 region is CASIKLAGAGEQYF. The DNA for the CDR3 is TGTGCCAGCATCAAACTAGCGGGAGCCGGGGAGCAGTACTTC. Looking up the rest from reference TRBV7-2 and TRBJ2-5 gives the full variable domain: GAGVSQSPSNKVTEKGKDVELRCDPISGHTALYWYRQSLGQGLEFLIYFQGNSAPDKSGLPSDRFSAERTGGSVSTLTIQRTQQEDSAVYLCASIKLAGAGEQYFGPGTRLLVL.

The V and J genes are TRBV6-6 and TRBJ2-1; TRBD1 matches 7 bases. Germline V gene sequence: CDR1 MNHNY, CDR2 SVGAGI (reference sequence). This CDR3 region has 15 residues. J was trimmed by 13 bases and V by 6 bases; bases with no gene match: 18. The CDR3 nucleotides are TGTGCCAGCAGCACCGCTGGGACAGCACAAGAGACCCAGTTCTTC. Translation gives CASSTAGTAQETQFF.

The V gene is TRBV24-1, the J gene TRBJ1-5, with 10 bases that match TRBD1. Germline V gives CDR1 KGHDR, CDR2 SFDVKD. The CDR3 contains 16 residues. The V segment lost 4 bases and the J segment 4 bases; nucleotides outside the gene matches: 6. In DNA, the CDR3 is TGTGCCACCAGTGAATCGACAGGGGGCCTTAATCAGCCCCAGCATTTT. This codes for CATSESTGGLNQPQHF.

The V gene is TRBV9, the J gene TRBJ2-3, with a tentative D call TRBD2 (5 bases). Trimming removed 4 bases at V and 2 bases at J, with 17 bases between. Per germline, CDR1 SGDLS and CDR2 YYNGEE. The CDR3 has 16 amino acids. The chain's CDR3 is CASSPRSGRPTDTQYF. CDR3 nucleotide sequence: TGTGCCAGCAGCCCAAGGAGCGGCCGCCCCACAGATACGCAGTATTTT.

The genes are TRBV27 and TRBJ2-7; D gene unclear. The CDR3 length is 13 residues. The germline CDR1 and CDR2 sequences are MNHEY and SMNVEV (reference sequence). Trimming took off 0 bases at V and 12 bases at J, with 15 bases between the two ends. DNA of the CDR3: TGTGCCAGCAGTTTATCGAGGCAGATAATCCTGTACTTC. It encodes CASSLSRQIILYF.

This clonotype came up a few times. This sequence joins TRBV2 and TRBJ2-1, with TRBD2 matching 8 bases. The end of the DNA is better explained by TRBJ2-7, so the J call may be wrong. There are 17 residues in the CDR3. CDR1 SNHLY and CDR2 FYNNEI come from the germline V gene. The CDR3 bases are TGTGCCAGCAGGCCTACCCTCCTAGCGGGCGGCACCTACGAGCAGTACTTC. Its protein product is CASRPTLLAGGTYEQYF.

This clonotype was counted only a few times. The chain carries TRBV5-6 and TRBJ1-5, with D hard to call. Trimming shortened V by 1 base and J by 6 bases, and 14 bases separated the two germline ends. Germline assignment: CDR1 SGHDT and CDR2 YYEEEE. The CDR3 has 15 amino acids. The CDR3 region has the DNA TGTGCCAGCAGCTTGAGTCATGCGGGCGGTCAGCCCCAGCATTTT. Amino acids: CASSLSHAGGQPQHF.

Points on this clonotype: This may arise from a read error, as a much more abundant clone is one base away. V gene TRBV5-1 combines with J gene TRBJ2-6, with D hard to call. The CDR3 contains 15 residues. Germline V gene data show CDR1 as SGHRS and CDR2 as YFSETQ. CDR3 protein: CASSPDGSWANVRTF. CDR3 in DNA: TGCGCCAGCAGCCCTGACGGTTCTTGGGCCAACGTCCGGACTTTC.

V usage is TRBV7-2 and J usage is TRBJ2-3; 14 positions match TRBD2. The germline CDR1 and CDR2 sequences are SGHTA and FQGNSA. The length of the CDR3 is 17 residues. J lost 2 bases, V lost 3 bases, and 4 bases had no gene match. In DNA form, the CDR3 reads TGTGCCAGCAGCTTGCCGACTAGCGGGAGGGCCACAGATACGCAGTATTTT. Translation gives CASSLPTSGRATDTQYF.

In this sample, this clonotype turned up a few times. This sequence joins TRBV4-1 and TRBJ2-6; no firm D call. The V and J ends lost 1 base and 0 bases respectively, with 13 bases between them. The CDR3 is made up of 18 amino acids. The germline CDR1 and CDR2 sequences are MGHRA and YSYEKL. CDR3 sequence reads: CASSQGAASYSGANVLTF. The CDR3 nucleotides are TGCGCCAGCAGCCAAGGGGCAGCATCCTACTCTGGGGCCAACGTCCTGACTTTC.

V usage is TRBV5-1 and J usage is TRBJ2-4; a weak D match, TRBD1 (6 bases). The DNA end lines up better with TRBJ2-7; the J call may be wrong. This CDR3 contains 15 residues. Looked up from germline, CDR1 is SGHRS and CDR2 is YFSETQ. CDR3 DNA sequence: TGCGCCAGCAGGACATTACCGGGACAAGAAGCCGAGCAGTACTTC. This codes for CASRTLPGQEAEQYF.

This clonotype was recorded at least ten times. The chain is built from TRBV29-1 and TRBJ2-6, with 7 positions matching TRBD1. This CDR3 has 14 residues. V dropped 7 bases and J dropped 3; count of bases not matched to a gene: 6. Germline-derived CDR1 and CDR2 are SQVTM and ANQGSEA. CDR3 amino acids: CSGTGADGANVLTF. The CDR3 nucleotides are TGCAGCGGTACAGGGGCTGATGGGGCCAACGTCCTGACTTTC. The entire variable domain, with the rest obtained from reference TRBV29-1 and TRBJ2-6, is as follows: SAVISQKPSRDICQRGTSLTIQCQVDSQVTMMFWYRQQPGQSLTLIATANQGSEATYESGFVIDKFPISRPNLTFSTLTVSNMSPEDSSIYLCSGTGADGANVLTFGAGSRLTVL.

The CDR3 sequence: CASSPPGDRGTEAFF. The CDR3 DNA follows: TGTGCCAGCAGCCCGCCGGGGGATCGAGGCACTGAAGCTTTCTTT. The gene calls are TRBV5-6 and TRBJ1-1; D is perhaps TRBD1 (5 bases). The CDR3 consists of 15 residues. CDR1 is SGHDT and CDR2 is YYEEEE in the germline V gene. V lost 4 bases and J 4 bases, leaving 17 bases between the germline ends.

At least ten counts were recorded for this clonotype. The CDR3 region has the DNA TGTGCCAGCAGTGTGTCGGCCCATCCGAGGTATGGCTACACCTTC. It translates to CASSVSAHPRYGYTF. The chain joins TRBV6-4 to TRBJ1-2; D remains ambiguous. The V end was cut by 4 bases, the J end by 5 bases, with 17 bases between. Germline-derived CDR1 and CDR2 are MRHNA and SNTAGT. The length of the CDR3 is 15 residues.

The rearrangement uses TRBV6-1 and TRBJ1-1; TRBD1 matches 8 bases. The germline gives CDR1 MNHNS, CDR2 SASEGT. Trimming took 5 bases from V and 3 from J; bases not matched to a gene: 2. The CDR3 extends over 13 amino acids. The CDR3 reads CASSQGAYTEAFF. In DNA form, the CDR3 reads TGTGCCAGCAGTCAGGGGGCATACACTGAAGCTTTCTTT.

There are a few counts of this clonotype. This chain links TRBV28 with TRBJ2-5; D uncertain. From germline, CDR1 is MDHEN and CDR2 SYDVKM. The length of the CDR3 is 13 residues. V lost 5 bases and J lost 2, with 9 bases in between. The CDR3 DNA reads as TGTGCCAGCAGTACACCAGATCAAGAGACCCAGTACTTC. It yields the protein CASSTPDQETQYF.

The genes are TRBV9 and TRBJ2-3; 7 bases fit TRBD2. There are 16 residues in the CDR3. Trimming took 3 bases from V and 3 from J; bases not matched to a gene: 10. The germline V gene encodes CDR1 SGDLS and CDR2 YYNGEE. CDR3 sequence (DNA): TGTGCCAGCAGCGGACCTAGCGGCTCCAAAACAGATACGCAGTATTTT. Its protein product is CASSGPSGSKTDTQYF.

This clonotype was counted between two and nine times. This chain uses TRBV30 with TRBJ1-5; no reliable D call. Germline values: CDR1 GTSNPN, CDR2 SVGIG (reference sequence). The CDR3 is 13 amino acids. V lost 3 bases, J lost 7 bases, and 13 bases lay in between. CDR3 nucleotides: TGTGCCTGGAGCCTCACTTTGGGGCAGCCCCAGCATTTT. Encoded protein: CAWSLTLGQPQHF.

In this sample, this clonotype turned up a few times. The CDR3: CAIIPAGYETDTQYF. The CDR3 DNA reads as TGTGCCATCATTCCCGCAGGGTATGAGACAGATACGCAGTATTTT. V usage is TRBV14 and J usage is TRBJ2-3, with a tentative D call TRBD1 (5 bases). This CDR3 region has 15 residues. Per the germline V gene, CDR1 is SGHDN and CDR2 is FVKESK. The ends were cut back, 10 bases at V and 3 bases at J, with 20 bases in the middle.

The sample holds a few counts of this clonotype. The rearrangement links TRBV29-1 to TRBJ1-4; TRBD1 agrees at 9 bases. There are 13 residues in the CDR3. The germline V gene encodes CDR1 SQVTM and CDR2 ANQGSEA. V dropped 5 bases and J dropped 6; count of bases not matched to a gene: 4. This chain's CDR3 is CSVTGGAYEKLFF. CDR3 DNA: TGCAGCGTTACAGGGGGCGCATATGAAAAACTGTTTTTT.

The CDR3 DNA follows: TGCAGTGCTAGAGCCCTGGGACTAGCGTACAATGAGCAGTTCTTC. Its protein is CSARALGLAYNEQFF. The chain recombines TRBV20-1 with TRBJ2-1; 10 nucleotides agree with TRBD2. Per germline, CDR1 DFQATT and CDR2 SNEGSKA (reference sequence). The V and J ends lost 1 base and 4 bases, in that order; junction bases with no gene match: 4. The CDR3 loop spans 15 amino acids.

The CDR3: CSVPGQGQNGYGYTF. The CDR3 DNA reads TGCAGCGTTCCGGGACAGGGGCAAAACGGCTATGGCTACACCTTC. The J gene is TRBJ1-2, the V gene TRBV29-1; TRBD1 agrees at 10 bases. J was trimmed by 4 bases and V by 5 bases; bases with no gene match: 10. Germline CDR1 and CDR2: SQVTM and ANQGSEA. The CDR3 spans 15 residues.

In the case of this clonotype: Since a much larger clone is just one base distant, this may be a read error. The chain couples TRBV5-6 to TRBJ2-1, with TRBD1 matching 9 bases. The better agreement between TRBJ2-7 and the DNA end casts doubt on the J call. Germline V gene sequence: CDR1 SGHDT, CDR2 YYEEEE. The CDR3 runs to 15 residues. The CDR3 nucleotides read TGTGCCAGCAGCTTAAGGACAGGGGTTTACAATGAGCAGTACTTC. This sequence encodes CASSLRTGVYNEQYF.

The genes are TRBV6-2 or TRBV6-3 and TRBJ2-3, with TRBD2 matching over 12 bases. The CDR3 has 19 residues. The ends lost 5 bases at V and 2 bases at J; junction bases unmatched: 14. CDR1 and CDR2 (germline): MNHEY, SVGEGT. The CDR3 spells CASSARLAGAFQYTDTQYF. The CDR3 DNA reads TGTGCCAGCAGTGCTCGACTAGCGGGGGCGTTCCAGTACACAGATACGCAGTATTTT.

With respect to this clonotype: This could be a read error, since a much larger clone is one nucleotide away. The chain couples TRBV6-2 or TRBV6-3 to TRBJ2-5; the D is unclear. Per the germline V gene, CDR1 is MNHEY and CDR2 is SVGEGT. There are 13 residues in the CDR3. The CDR3 region is CASNYLGSETQYF. Here the CDR3 DNA reads TGTGCCAGCAATTACTTAGGGTCCGAGACCCAGTACTTC.

The J gene is TRBJ2-1, the V gene TRBV3-1; D is undetermined. CDR1 and CDR2 from the germline V gene are LGHDT and YNNKEL (reference sequence). This CDR3 has 16 amino acids. The germline V and J ends were trimmed by 4 bases and 7 bases, with 20 bases remaining between them. The CDR3 loop reads CASSRNRPTSKNEQFF. The CDR3 nucleotides read TGTGCCAGCAGCCGGAACCGGCCTACAAGTAAAAATGAGCAGTTCTTC.